These 22 T cell receptor beta chains share one sample of origin, sequenced in a study of shared clonotypes between healthy human individuals. Assay: immunoSEQ multiplex PCR; the TCRdb copy retains only in-frame clones and omits some. This sample carries approximately 1,000,000 clones, 70% to 80% of them seen once, and the ten largest clones take roughly 0.82%. Sequencing was performed on memory CD4+ T cells from PBMCs. Subset specified: CD45RA-negative fraction. These receptors came from a man aged 18-30 years in good health. Some clones in this sample may be carry-over from other donors' samples.

V usage is TRBV28 and J usage is TRBJ1-2; D might be TRBD1 (6 bases). Trimming shortened V by 6 bases and J by 7 bases, and 15 bases separated the two germline ends. Germline assignment: CDR1 MDHEN and CDR2 SYDVKM. The CDR3 sequence is 13 residues long. The CDR3 nucleotides are TGTGCCAGCAGGCCTAACAGGGAGGGTGGCTACACCTTC. This gives the protein CASRPNREGGYTF.

The V gene is TRBV2, the J gene TRBJ2-1; 9 nucleotides agree with TRBD2. The CDR3 extends over 15 amino acids. Per germline, CDR1 SNHLY and CDR2 FYNNEI. V trimming: 4 bases; J trimming: 0 bases; junction bases outside the gene matches: 1. This chain's CDR3 is CASSGLAASYNEQFF. The CDR3 nucleotides read TGTGCCAGCAGTGGACTAGCGGCCTCCTACAATGAGCAGTTCTTC.

V gene TRBV7-9 combines with J gene TRBJ2-7; D possibly corresponds to TRBD2 (6 bases). In germline, CDR1 is SEHNR, CDR2 FQNEAQ (reference sequence). Deletions cut 3 bases from V and 7 bases from J, with 13 bases between. The CDR3 contains 13 residues. The CDR3 nucleotides read TGTGCCAGCAGCTTTAGCGGTTCGGTGGAGCAGTACTTC. Translating gives CASSFSGSVEQYF.

The chain has TRBV9 and TRBJ2-3; 8 bases are a match to TRBD2. Germline CDR1 SGDLS, CDR2 YYNGEE. V lost 4 bases to trimming and J lost 1 base; unmatched junction nucleotides: 8. The CDR3 has 16 residues. This chain's CDR3 is CASSNGGALGTDTQYF. Here the CDR3 DNA reads TGTGCCAGCAGCAACGGGGGGGCGTTGGGCACAGATACGCAGTATTTT.

The rearrangement joins TRBV28 to TRBJ2-7; 13 bases line up with TRBD2. The length of the CDR3 is 17 residues. V gave up 4 bases and J gave up 2 bases; unmatched junction bases: 8. Germline CDR1 is MDHEN and CDR2 is SYDVKM. CDR3 amino acids: CASSSTSGLAGPYEQYF. As DNA, the CDR3 is TGTGCCAGCAGTTCGACTTCGGGACTAGCGGGGCCCTACGAGCAGTACTTC.

The chain uses TRBV30 and TRBJ2-1; D unclear. This CDR3 has 12 residues. Trimming removed 2 bases at V and 11 bases at J, with 13 bases between. Per germline, CDR1 GTSNPN and CDR2 SVGIG (reference sequence). The CDR3 coding sequence is TGTGCCTGGAGTCCTCGACAAACAAAGCAGTTCTTC. It specifies CAWSPRQTKQFF.

For the CDR3, the DNA is TGCAGCGTTGAGGGGCCAGGGAATACAGATACGCAGTATTTT. Amino acids: CSVEGPGNTDTQYF. The rearrangement links TRBV29-1 to TRBJ2-3; the D gene is possibly TRBD1 (5 bases). The CDR3 extends over 14 amino acids. V was pared by 3 bases and J by 3 bases, with 13 bases between. CDR1 is SQVTM and CDR2 is ANQGSEA in the germline V gene.

A word on this clone: In the same sample, other DNA sequences code for this CDR3. Written as DNA, the CDR3 is TGCGCCAGCAGCTTACTAGCGGGAGGGCCAGGAGATACGCAGTATTTT. This codes for CASSLLAGGPGDTQYF. The gene calls are TRBV5-1 and TRBJ2-3, with 13 bases identical to TRBD2. Germline V gene data show CDR1 as SGHRS and CDR2 as YFSETQ. The CDR3 is 16 amino acids. V shed 2 bases, J shed 5 bases, and the junction held 5 bases outside the gene matches.

The chain is built from TRBV10-3 and TRBJ2-1; 9 bases align to TRBD2. Germline loops: CDR1 ENHRY, CDR2 SYGVKD. Unmatched junction bases numbered 8, after V lost 0 bases and J lost 5 bases. The CDR3 sequence is 17 residues long. CDR3 loop: CAISESWAGGPHNEQFF. CDR3 nucleotides: TGTGCCATCAGTGAGTCCTGGGCGGGAGGGCCCCACAATGAGCAGTTCTTC.

The chain couples TRBV5-1 to TRBJ2-7, with 8 positions matching TRBD2. The CDR3 runs to 15 residues. V was clipped by 3 bases and J by 3 bases; unmatched bases: 8. Germline lookup yields CDR1 SGHRS and CDR2 YFSETQ. The CDR3 coding sequence is TGCGCCAGCAGCTCTGGGGGGACTAGGGTCTACGAGCAGTACTTC. As protein: CASSSGGTRVYEQYF.

This clone was counted once. The chain links TRBV28 to TRBJ2-7; D uncertain. Between the trimmed V and J ends, which lost 7 bases and 5 bases, there was a span of 15 bases. The CDR3 loop spans 13 amino acids. Germline V CDR1 and CDR2: MDHEN, SYDVKM. This chain's CDR3 is CASTARHLNEQYF. The CDR3 nucleotides are TGTGCCAGCACAGCTCGACATTTAAACGAGCAGTACTTC. Full variable domain (remainder filled in from reference TRBV28 and TRBJ2-7): DVKVTQSSRYLVKRTGEKVFLECVQDMDHENMFWYRQDPGLGLRLIYFSYDVKMKEKGDIPEGYSVSREKKERFSLILESASTNQTSMYLCASTARHLNEQYFGPGTRLTVT.

The chain uses TRBV18 and TRBJ2-3; TRBD2 aligns across 7 bases. V trimming: 3 bases; J trimming: 2 bases; junction bases outside the gene matches: 11. CDR3 length: 17 amino acids. Looked up from germline, CDR1 is KGHSH and CDR2 is LQKENI. The CDR3 bases are TGTGCCAGCTCACCCGGCGGGGGATACCGTATCACAGATACGCAGTATTTT. It encodes CASSPGGGYRITDTQYF.

Details on this clone: This likely came from a read error, as a far larger clone is one base away. The sample has other DNA sequences that encode this CDR3 too. The gene calls are TRBV11-2 and TRBJ2-5; D uncertain. Trimming took 6 bases from V and 3 from J, leaving 5 bases between them. The germline V gene encodes CDR1 SGHAT and CDR2 FQNNGV. The CDR3 has 11 residues. The CDR3 loop reads CASSLKETQYF. The CDR3 nucleotides are TGTGCCAGCAGTTTAAAAGAGACCCAGTACTTC.

The chain recombines TRBV28 with TRBJ1-6; 10 bases match TRBD1. Germline V gene data show CDR1 as MDHEN and CDR2 as SYDVKM. Trimming at V came to 7 bases and at J to 9 bases, leaving 6 bases not matched to a gene. The CDR3 contains 14 residues. The CDR3 DNA reads TGTGCCAGCATCTCCGGGACAGGGGTTTCACCCCTCCACTTT. Residues: CASISGTGVSPLHF. The variable domain in full, completed from reference TRBV28 and TRBJ1-6, reads DVKVTQSSRYLVKRTGEKVFLECVQDMDHENMFWYRQDPGLGLRLIYFSYDVKMKEKGDIPEGYSVSREKKERFSLILESASTNQTSMYLCASISGTGVSPLHFGNGTRLTVT.

This clone was detected a few times. The chain joins TRBV9 to TRBJ2-1; D may be TRBD2 (5 bases). The CDR3 is 15 residues long. The germline V gene has CDR1 SGDLS and CDR2 YYNGEE. Trimming shortened V by 7 bases and J by 7 bases, and 21 bases separated the two germline ends. This chain's CDR3 is CASGSLAARANEQFF. The DNA for the CDR3 is TGTGCCAGCGGTAGTCTAGCCGCCCGGGCAAATGAGCAGTTCTTC.

This clone has just a few counts. The rearrangement joins TRBV20-1 to TRBJ1-1; D remains unclear. V was pared by 5 bases and J by 6 bases, with 7 bases between. Germline V gene lookup returns CDR1 DFQATT and CDR2 SNEGSKA (reference sequence). The CDR3 is 10 residues long. CDR3 bases: TGCAGTGCTCGCTTGGCTGAAGCTTTCTTT. Its protein product is CSARLAEAFF.

The chain has TRBV5-1 and TRBJ2-3; 8 bases are shared with TRBD2. V lost 4 bases to trimming and J lost 1 base; unmatched junction nucleotides: 5. CDR1 and CDR2 from the germline V gene are SGHRS and YFSETQ. There are 15 residues in the CDR3. The CDR3 DNA follows: TGCGCCAGCAGCATACTAGCGGAGGGCACAGATACGCAGTATTTT. Translated: CASSILAEGTDTQYF.

The chain combines TRBV11-2 with TRBJ2-7; D is unresolved. V was trimmed by 2 bases and J by 3 bases, leaving 8 bases between them. Germline V gives CDR1 SGHAT, CDR2 FQNNGV. The CDR3 loop spans 13 amino acids. CDR3 DNA sequence: TGTGCCAGCAGCTTACGTCAAATCTACGAGCAGTACTTC. Its translation: CASSLRQIYEQYF.

This chain uses TRBV6-5 with TRBJ2-1, with TRBD2 identical over 7 bases. Germline V gives CDR1 MNHEY, CDR2 SVGAGI. The CDR3 extends over 12 amino acids. J lost 15 bases, V lost 5 bases, and 10 bases had no gene match. DNA for the CDR3: TGTGCCAGCAGTCCAGCCGGAGGGAGGGGGTTCTTC. It yields the protein CASSPAGGRGFF.

This clone was counted only a few times. The chain links TRBV28 to TRBJ1-2; D remains unclear. Germline CDR1 reads MDHEN; CDR2 reads SYDVKM. V lost 8 bases and J lost 1, with 14 bases in between. The CDR3 length is 14 residues. CDR3 in DNA: TGTGCCAGCGGCGATTTTGACCGTAACTATGGCTACACCTTC. Protein: CASGDFDRNYGYTF.

This clone occurred once. A much larger clone differs by one base, so this may be a read error. This chain links TRBV19 with TRBJ2-1; TRBD2 matches 11 bases. The V and J ends lost 4 bases and 6 bases, in that order; junction bases with no gene match: 5. The CDR3 contains 15 residues. From germline, CDR1 is LNHDA and CDR2 SQIVND (reference sequence). DNA for the CDR3: TGTGCCAGTAGTAGGCTAGCGGGAGGTTCCAATGAGCAGTTCTTC. It encodes CASSRLAGGSNEQFF.

V usage is TRBV28 and J usage is TRBJ2-4; D might be TRBD2 (6 bases). The V end lost 5 bases, the J end lost 6 bases, and 14 bases lay between the germline ends. The CDR3 has 14 amino acids. Germline assignment: CDR1 MDHEN and CDR2 SYDVKM. In DNA, the CDR3 is TGTGCCAGCAGTGGGACTCCGGGGAGAAACATTCAGTACTTC. As protein: CASSGTPGRNIQYF.